The present T cell receptor beta chain was sequenced within a study of Tregs in tolerant kidney transplant recipients. Only in-frame clones appear in the TCRdb table, and some are missing; sequencing was by immunoSEQ multiplex PCR. Of 98,000 or so clones in the sample, around 89% were seen once. Thawed PBMCs were FACS-sorted into unstimulated CD4+CD25+CD127- regulatory T cells, CD4+CD25- non-regulatory cells, CD4 and CD8 cells. Study findings and constraints: Biological reproducibility was not directly addressed in this study. For some patients, primers changed over time, blocking nucleotide-level comparison. Validation in larger populations is needed because few patients were studied.

A remark on this clone: Its cognate antigen is unknown.

Germline values: CDR1 SGHRS, CDR2 YFSETQ. Between the trimmed V and J ends, which lost 0 bases and 4 bases, there was a span of 10 bases. The CDR3 covers 14 residues. The chain couples TRBV5-1 to TRBJ2-5; D gene uncertain. Specimen: CD4+ T cells from blood, collected before the transplant. The TCR originated in a human donor who received a combined kidney and bone marrow transplant. CDR3 amino acids: CASSLGSPGETQYF. For the CDR3, the DNA is TGCGCCAGCAGCTTGGGAAGCCCTGGAGAGACCCAGTACTTC.